The count of the clone carrying this TCR beta chain is one. These data originate in a study of blood T cell repertoires in COVID-19. Across the whole study: The United States, Italy and Spain supplied acute and convalescent COVID-19 samples. T cells, B-cell-depleted T cells, or PBMCs supplied cDNA or gDNA.

V trimming: 11 bases; J trimming: 4 bases; junction bases outside the gene matches: 11. The length of the CDR3 is 14 residues. In germline, CDR1 is MNHEY, CDR2 SMNVEV (reference sequence). Original methodology: The assay estimated nucleated cells by amplifying reference gene primers. Produced via immunoSEQ multiplex PCR; TCRdb's table is partial and in-frame only. That table supplies the V and J calls and clone size; D and trimming were determined from the DNA. The sample has approximately 150,000 clones, around 82% seen once; the top ten hold approximately 10%. Source material: peripheral blood. The receptor was isolated from a man aged 55 to 70 with active or convalescent COVID-19. This chain connects TRBV27 to TRBJ2-3; 8 bases match TRBD2. CDR3 nucleotides: TGTGCCTGCCGGGGGGGGGCATTGGCAGATACGCAGTATTTT. Protein sequence: CACRGGALADTQYF.